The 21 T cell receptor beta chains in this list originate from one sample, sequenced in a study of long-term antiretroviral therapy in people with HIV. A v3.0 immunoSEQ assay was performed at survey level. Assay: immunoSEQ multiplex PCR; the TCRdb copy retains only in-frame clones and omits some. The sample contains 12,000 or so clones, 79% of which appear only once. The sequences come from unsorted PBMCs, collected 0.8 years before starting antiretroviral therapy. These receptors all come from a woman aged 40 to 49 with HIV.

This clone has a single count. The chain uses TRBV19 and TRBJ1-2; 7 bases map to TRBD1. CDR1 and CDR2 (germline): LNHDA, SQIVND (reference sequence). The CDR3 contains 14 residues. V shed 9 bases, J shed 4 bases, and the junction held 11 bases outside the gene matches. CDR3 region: CASLPQGGVYGYTF. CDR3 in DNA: TGTGCCAGCCTCCCGCAGGGGGGGGTCTATGGCTACACCTTC.

CDR3 coding DNA: TGTGCCATCCCCACTGGGGGGCTTAACTATGGCTACACCTTC. Protein sequence: CAIPTGGLNYGYTF. This chain connects TRBV10-3 to TRBJ1-2, with a weak D call TRBD1 (6 bases). CDR1 is ENHRY and CDR2 is SYGVKD in the germline V gene. V was clipped by 8 bases and J by 1 base, with 14 bases between them. The CDR3 sequence is 14 residues long.

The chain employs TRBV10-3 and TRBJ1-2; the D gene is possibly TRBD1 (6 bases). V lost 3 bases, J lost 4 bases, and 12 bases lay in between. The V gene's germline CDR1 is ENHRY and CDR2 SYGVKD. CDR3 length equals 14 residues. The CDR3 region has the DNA TGTGCCATCAGTGAAAGTACAGGGATCTATGGCTACACCTTC. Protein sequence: CAISESTGIYGYTF.

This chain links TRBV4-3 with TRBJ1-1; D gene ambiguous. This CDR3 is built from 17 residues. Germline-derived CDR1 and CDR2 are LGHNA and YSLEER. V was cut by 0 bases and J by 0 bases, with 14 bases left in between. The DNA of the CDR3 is TGCGCCAGCAGCCAAGATGACGGACGGAGTTTGAACACTGAAGCTTTCTTT. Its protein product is CASSQDDGRSLNTEAFF.

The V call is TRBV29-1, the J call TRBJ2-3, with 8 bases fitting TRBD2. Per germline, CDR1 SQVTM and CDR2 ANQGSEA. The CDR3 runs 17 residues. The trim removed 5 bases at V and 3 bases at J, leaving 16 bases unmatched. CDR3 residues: CSVRGVAGMFITDTQYF. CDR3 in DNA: TGCAGCGTTCGGGGGGTAGCGGGAATGTTTATAACAGATACGCAGTATTTT.

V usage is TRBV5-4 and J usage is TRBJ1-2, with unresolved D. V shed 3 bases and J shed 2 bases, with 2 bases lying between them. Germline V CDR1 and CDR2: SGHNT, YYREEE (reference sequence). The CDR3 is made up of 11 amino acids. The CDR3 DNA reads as TGTGCCAGCAGCTCCAACTATGGCTACACCTTC. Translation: CASSSNYGYTF.

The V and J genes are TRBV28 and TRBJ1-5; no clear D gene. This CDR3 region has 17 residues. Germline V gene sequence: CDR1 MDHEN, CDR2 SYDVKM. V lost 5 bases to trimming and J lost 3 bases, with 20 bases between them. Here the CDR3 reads CASSPVRVTQVNQPQHF. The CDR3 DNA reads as TGTGCCAGCAGTCCAGTTAGGGTAACGCAGGTCAATCAGCCCCAGCATTTT.

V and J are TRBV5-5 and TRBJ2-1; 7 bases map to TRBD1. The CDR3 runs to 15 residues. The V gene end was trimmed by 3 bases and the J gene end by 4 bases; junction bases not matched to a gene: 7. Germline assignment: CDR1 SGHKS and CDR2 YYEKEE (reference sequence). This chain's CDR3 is CASSSTGVGYNEQFF. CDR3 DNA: TGTGCCAGCAGCTCTACAGGGGTCGGTTACAATGAGCAGTTCTTC.

In DNA form, the CDR3 reads TGTGCCAGCAGTGCCAGTTGGTCCTACGAGCAGTACTTC. Translating it yields CASSASWSYEQYF. The chain uses TRBV6-1 and TRBJ2-7; unclear D gene. This CDR3 is built from 13 residues. Germline CDR1 is MNHNS and CDR2 is SASEGT. V was cut by 4 bases and J by 1 base, with 8 bases left in between.

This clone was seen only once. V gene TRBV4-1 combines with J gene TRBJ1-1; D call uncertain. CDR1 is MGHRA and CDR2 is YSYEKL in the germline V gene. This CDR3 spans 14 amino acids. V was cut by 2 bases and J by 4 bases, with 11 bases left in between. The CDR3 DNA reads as TGCGCCAGCAGCCAAAGTGGCGTTAGCACTGAAGCTTTCTTT. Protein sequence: CASSQSGVSTEAFF.

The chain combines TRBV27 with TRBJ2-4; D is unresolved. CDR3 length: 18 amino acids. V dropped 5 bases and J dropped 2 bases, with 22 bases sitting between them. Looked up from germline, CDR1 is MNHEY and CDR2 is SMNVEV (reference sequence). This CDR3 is CASSTFSPSGVSKNIQYF. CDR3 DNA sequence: TGTGCCAGCAGTACGTTCTCTCCCTCAGGAGTGTCCAAAAACATTCAGTACTTC.

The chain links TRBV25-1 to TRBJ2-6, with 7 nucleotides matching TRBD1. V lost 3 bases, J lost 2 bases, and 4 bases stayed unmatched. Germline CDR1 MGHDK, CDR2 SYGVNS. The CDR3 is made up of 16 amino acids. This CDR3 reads CASSEIQGAGANVLTF. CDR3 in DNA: TGTGCCAGCAGTGAGATCCAGGGGGCTGGGGCCAACGTCCTGACTTTC.

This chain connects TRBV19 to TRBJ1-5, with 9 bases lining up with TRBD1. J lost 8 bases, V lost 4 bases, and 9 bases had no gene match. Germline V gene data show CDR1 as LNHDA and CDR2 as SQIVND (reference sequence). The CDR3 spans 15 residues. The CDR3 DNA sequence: TGTGCCAGTAGTACTCCTGGGGACAGGGACGAGCCCCAGCATTTT. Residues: CASSTPGDRDEPQHF.

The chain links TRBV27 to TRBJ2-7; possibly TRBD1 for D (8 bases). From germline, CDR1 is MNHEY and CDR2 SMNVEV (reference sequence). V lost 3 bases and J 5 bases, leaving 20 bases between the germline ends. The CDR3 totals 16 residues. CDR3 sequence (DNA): TGTGCCAGCAGTTTGGGGGGGACAGGCGACCTGAACGAGCAGTACTTC. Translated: CASSLGGTGDLNEQYF.

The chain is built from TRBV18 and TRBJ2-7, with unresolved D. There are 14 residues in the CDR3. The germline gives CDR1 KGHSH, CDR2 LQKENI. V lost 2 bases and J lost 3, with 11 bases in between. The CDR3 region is CASSPTNRFYEQYF. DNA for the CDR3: TGTGCCAGCTCACCAACTAACAGATTCTACGAGCAGTACTTC.

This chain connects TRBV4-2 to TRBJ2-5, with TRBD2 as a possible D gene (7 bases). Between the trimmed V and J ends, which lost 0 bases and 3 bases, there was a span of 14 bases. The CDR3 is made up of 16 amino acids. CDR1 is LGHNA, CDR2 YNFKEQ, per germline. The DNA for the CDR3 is TGTGCCAGCAGCCAAGACTCCTGGGAGGGGGAAGAGACCCAGTACTTC. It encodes CASSQDSWEGEETQYF.

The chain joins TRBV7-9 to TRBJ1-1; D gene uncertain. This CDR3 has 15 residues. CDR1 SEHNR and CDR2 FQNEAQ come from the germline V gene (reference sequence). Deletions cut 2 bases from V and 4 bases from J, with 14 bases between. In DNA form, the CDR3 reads TGTGCCAGCAGCTTATTGAACTCATCGGCCACTGAAGCTTTCTTT. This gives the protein CASSLLNSSATEAFF.

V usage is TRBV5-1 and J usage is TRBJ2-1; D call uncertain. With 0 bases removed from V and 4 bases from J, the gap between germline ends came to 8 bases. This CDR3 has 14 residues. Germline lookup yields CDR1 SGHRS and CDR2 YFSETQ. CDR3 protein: CASSLGSEYNEQFF. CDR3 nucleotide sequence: TGCGCCAGCAGCTTGGGGTCGGAATACAATGAGCAGTTCTTC.

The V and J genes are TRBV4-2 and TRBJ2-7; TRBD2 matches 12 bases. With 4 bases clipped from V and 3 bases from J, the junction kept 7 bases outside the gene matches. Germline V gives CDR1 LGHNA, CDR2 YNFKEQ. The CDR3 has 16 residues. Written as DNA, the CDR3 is TGTGCCAGCAGCCCCACCGGACTAGCGGGGAACTACGAGCAGTACTTC. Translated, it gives CASSPTGLAGNYEQYF.

The CDR3 region is CAWGPGHQETQYF. In nucleotides, the CDR3 is TGTGCCTGGGGTCCGGGACACCAAGAGACCCAGTACTTC. The gene calls are TRBV30 and TRBJ2-5, with D perhaps TRBD1 or TRBD2 (5 bases each). CDR3 size: 13 residues. Trimming removed 5 bases at V and 0 bases at J, with 10 bases between. The germline V gene has CDR1 GTSNPN and CDR2 SVGIG (reference sequence). Filled out from reference TRBV30 and TRBJ2-5, the complete variable domain reads SQTIHQWPATLVQPVGSPLSLECTVEGTSNPNLYWYRQAAGRGLQLLFYSVGIGQISSEVPQNLSASRPQDRQFILSSKKLLLSDSGFYLCAWGPGHQETQYFGPGTRLLVL.

The CDR3 spells CASSAQGMRSGNTIYF. The CDR3 nucleotides read TGTGCCAGTAGTGCACAGGGTATGCGCTCTGGAAACACCATATATTTT. The genes are TRBV19 and TRBJ1-3; D might be TRBD1 (6 bases). Germline CDR1 reads LNHDA; CDR2 reads SQIVND (reference sequence). The CDR3 contains 16 residues. Deletions cut 5 bases from V and 0 bases from J, with 14 bases between.